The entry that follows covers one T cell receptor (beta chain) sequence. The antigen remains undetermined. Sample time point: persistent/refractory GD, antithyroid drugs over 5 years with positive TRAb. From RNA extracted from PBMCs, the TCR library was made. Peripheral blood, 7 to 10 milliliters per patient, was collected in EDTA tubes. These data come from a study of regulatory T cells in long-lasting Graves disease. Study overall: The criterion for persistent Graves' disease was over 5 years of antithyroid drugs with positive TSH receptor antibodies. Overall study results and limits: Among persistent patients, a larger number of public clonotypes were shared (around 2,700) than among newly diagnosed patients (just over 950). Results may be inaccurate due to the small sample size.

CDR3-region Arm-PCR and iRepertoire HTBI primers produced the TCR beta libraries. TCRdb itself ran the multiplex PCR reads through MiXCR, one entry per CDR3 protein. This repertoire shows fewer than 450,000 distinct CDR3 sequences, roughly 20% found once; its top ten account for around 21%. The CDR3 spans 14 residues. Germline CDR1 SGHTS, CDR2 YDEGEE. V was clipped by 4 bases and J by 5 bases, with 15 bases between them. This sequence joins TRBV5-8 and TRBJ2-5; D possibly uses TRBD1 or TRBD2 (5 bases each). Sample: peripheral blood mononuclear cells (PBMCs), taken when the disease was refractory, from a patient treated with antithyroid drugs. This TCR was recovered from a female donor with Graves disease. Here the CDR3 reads CASSRVGPWETQYF. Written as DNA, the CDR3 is TGTGCCAGCAGCAGGGTGGGACCGTGGGAGACCCAGTACTTC.